This TCR beta chain was retrieved from a study of Ad26.COV2.S vaccination and SARS-CoV-2 variants. Overall study: Administration of Ad26.COV2.S was intramuscular, either once or twice 56 days apart. The study, taken as a whole, reports: Vaccinees and placebo recipients showed similar non-spike TCR breadth. Relative to placebo recipients, vaccine recipients exhibited elevated spike-specific TCR breadth.

Data came from immunoSEQ multiplex PCR; TCRdb stores just in-frame clones and leaves some out. Of about 350,000 clones listed, 75% to 90% are singletons. Turning to this clone: Its antigen is still unknown.

The sample's treatment: some 19 received Ad26.COV2.S at low or high dose, single or two shots; roughly five received placebo; per-sample allocation not given. Each sample was drawn 63 days after the first injection (of vaccine or placebo). The source is a person aged 18-60 years who received the Ad26.COV2.S COVID-19 vaccine or a placebo. The starting material was peripheral blood, obtained in a trial of Ad26.COV2.S vaccine versus placebo.

The CDR3 reads CASSLSGTGVNEQYF. The CDR3 DNA follows: TGTGCCAGCAGTTTATCCGGGACAGGGGTCAACGAGCAGTACTTC. This chain links TRBV27 with TRBJ2-7; the match to TRBD1 covers 10 bases. V lost 0 bases to trimming and J lost 5 bases; unmatched junction nucleotides: 4. This CDR3 has 15 amino acids. Germline V gene sequence: CDR1 MNHEY, CDR2 SMNVEV (reference sequence).